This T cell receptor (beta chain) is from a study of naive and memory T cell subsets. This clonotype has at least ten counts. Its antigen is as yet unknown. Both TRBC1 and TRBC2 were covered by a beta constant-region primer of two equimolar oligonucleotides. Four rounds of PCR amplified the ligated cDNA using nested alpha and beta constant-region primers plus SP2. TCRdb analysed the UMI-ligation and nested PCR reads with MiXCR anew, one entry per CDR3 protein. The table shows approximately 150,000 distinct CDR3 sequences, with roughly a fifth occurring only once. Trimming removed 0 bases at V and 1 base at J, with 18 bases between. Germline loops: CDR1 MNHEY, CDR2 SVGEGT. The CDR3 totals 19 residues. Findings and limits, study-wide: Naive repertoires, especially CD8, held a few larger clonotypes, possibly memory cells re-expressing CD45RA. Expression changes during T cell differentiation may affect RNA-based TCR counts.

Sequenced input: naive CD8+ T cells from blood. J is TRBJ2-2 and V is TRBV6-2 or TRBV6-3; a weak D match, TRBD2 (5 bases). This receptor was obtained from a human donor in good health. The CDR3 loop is CASSYSIVAFSGNTGELFF. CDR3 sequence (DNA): TGTGCCAGCAGTTACTCGATCGTAGCATTCAGCGGGAACACCGGGGAGCTGTTTTTT.